These 18 T cell receptor beta chains originate from one sample sequenced in a study of CD8+CD57+ T cells in acquired aplastic anemia. Genomic DNA templated the TCR beta VDJ and CDR3 profiling. TCRdb reprocessed the reads via MiXCR and lists one record per CDR3 protein. The table lists about 160,000 distinct CDR3 sequences, just under 45% of them singletons. The material sequenced was sorted CD4+, CD8+, or CD8+CD57+ T cells (not recorded which) from PBMCs. The receptors shown here come from a human donor in good health.

In this sample, this clonotype turned up once. The chain uses TRBV7-3 and TRBJ2-7, with D perhaps TRBD2 (5 bases). The CDR3 covers 14 residues. Germline CDR1 is SGHTA and CDR2 is FQGTGA. V lost 2 bases and J 3 bases, leaving 11 bases between the germline ends. Written as DNA, the CDR3 is TGTGCCAGCAGCTTAGCCTATCGGGACTACGAGCAGTACTTC. It codes for CASSLAYRDYEQYF.

This clonotype was counted a single time. The CDR3 loop is CASSLPLAHGNEQFF. Written as DNA, the CDR3 is TGCGCCAGCAGCTTGCCGCTAGCACATGGCAACGAGCAGTTCTTC. J is TRBJ2-1 and V is TRBV5-1; D might be TRBD2 (5 bases). CDR1 SGHRS and CDR2 YFSETQ come from the germline V gene. There are 15 residues in the CDR3. Trimming took off 1 base at V and 10 bases at J, with 18 bases between the two ends.

This clonotype was detected a few times. A junction boundary mismatches the germline segment, possibly from a read error. V usage is TRBV10-3 and J usage is TRBJ2-2, with D uncertain. CDR3 length: 15 residues. Per germline, CDR1 ENHRY and CDR2 SYGVKD. The CDR3 nucleotides are TGTGCCAGCAGTTATCGGATCATTGGGACCGGGGAGCTGTTTTTT. This encodes CASSYRIIGTGELFF.

This clonotype was observed many times. The rearrangement links TRBV7-8 to TRBJ2-2; 8 bases are a match to TRBD2. This CDR3 contains 17 residues. Germline V gene data show CDR1 as SGHVS and CDR2 as FQNEAQ. V was clipped by 8 bases and J by 0 bases; unmatched bases: 11. DNA for the CDR3: TGTGCCAGCTATCCGAAGCGACTAGCGTCGAACACCGGGGAGCTGTTTTTT. Protein sequence: CASYPKRLASNTGELFF.

This clonotype was observed a handful of times. The chain links TRBV18 to TRBJ2-2; possible D gene TRBD1, 5 bases. CDR1 and CDR2 (germline): KGHSH, LQKENI. The V gene lost 6 bases and the J gene lost 6 bases, with 8 bases spanning the gap. The CDR3 spans 12 residues. CDR3 bases: TGTGCCAGCTCCGACAGAGCCGGGGAGCTGTTTTTT. Its protein is CASSDRAGELFF. Filled out from reference TRBV18 and TRBJ2-2, the complete variable domain reads NAGVMQNPRHLVRRRGQEARLRCSPMKGHSHVYWYRQLPEEGLKFMVYLQKENIIDESGMPKERFSAEFPKEGPSILRIQQVVRGDSAAYFCASSDRAGELFFGEGSRLTVL.

At least ten counts were recorded for this clonotype. This chain uses TRBV4-1 with TRBJ2-3, with 7 nucleotides matching TRBD2. Germline-derived CDR1 and CDR2 are MGHRA and YSYEKL. Unmatched junction bases numbered 11, after V lost 1 base and J lost 1 base. The CDR3 is 18 residues long. This chain's CDR3 is CASSQVLPSGHRTDTQYF. Written as DNA, the CDR3 is TGCGCCAGCAGCCAAGTTCTTCCTAGCGGCCACCGCACAGATACGCAGTATTTT.

This clonotype was observed many times. The CDR3 region has the DNA TGTGCCAGCAGCTTGTGGACAGAATCCGAAGCTTTCTTT. It translates to CASSLWTESEAFF. The chain has TRBV7-2 and TRBJ1-1; D is perhaps TRBD1 (6 bases). V was shortened by 3 bases and J by 8 bases, with 13 bases between the two germline ends. The V gene's germline CDR1 is SGHTA and CDR2 FQGNSA. The CDR3 runs to 13 residues.

The V call is TRBV24-1, the J call TRBJ1-4; D may be TRBD1 (6 bases). CDR3 length: 14 residues. Germline V lookup: CDR1 KGHDR, CDR2 SFDVKD. V lost 8 bases and J 8 bases, leaving 17 bases between the germline ends. CDR3 sequence: CATKDSRTAEKLFF. The CDR3 nucleotides read TGTGCCACCAAAGACTCCAGGACAGCCGAAAAACTGTTTTTT.

This clonotype was recorded many times. The chain has TRBV5-1 and TRBJ1-5; D not resolved. CDR3 size: 15 residues. Germline CDR1 and CDR2: SGHRS and YFSETQ. V lost 2 bases and J 3 bases, leaving 12 bases between the germline ends. CDR3 coding DNA: TGCGCCAGCAGCTTAGATGACTGGTCCAATCAGCCCCAGCATTTT. Protein: CASSLDDWSNQPQHF.

This clonotype was seen ten or more times. The V call is TRBV11-2, the J call TRBJ2-7; 10 bases map to TRBD2. V gave up 5 bases and J gave up 4 bases; unmatched junction bases: 14. The CDR3 loop spans 17 amino acids. CDR1 is SGHAT, CDR2 FQNNGV, per germline. CDR3 in amino acids: CASSQRASGSVGYEQYF. CDR3 DNA sequence: TGTGCCAGCAGCCAAAGGGCTAGCGGGAGCGTCGGGTACGAGCAGTACTTC.

Ten or more counts support this clonotype. This rearrangement joins TRBV12-3 or TRBV12-4 to TRBJ2-7; D gene unclear. CDR3 length: 17 amino acids. Deletions cut 1 base from V and 0 bases from J, with 16 bases between. The CDR3 spells CASSLDRTGDSSYEQYF. Written as DNA, the CDR3 is TGTGCCAGCAGTTTAGATAGGACGGGCGATAGCTCCTACGAGCAGTACTTC.

The chain recombines TRBV29-1 with TRBJ1-4; TRBD1 matches 9 bases. This CDR3 is 12 amino acids long. Trimming took 4 bases from V and 8 from J; bases not matched to a gene: 2. CDR1 is SQVTM and CDR2 is ANQGSEA in the germline V gene. As DNA, the CDR3 is TGCAGCGTTGCGACAGGGGGGGAAAAACTGTTTTTT. Its translation: CSVATGGEKLFF.

The chain uses TRBV29-1 and TRBJ1-5; D unclear. The CDR3 runs to 13 residues. Between the trimmed V and J ends, which lost 5 bases and 1 base, there was a span of 9 bases. Germline V gene lookup returns CDR1 SQVTM and CDR2 ANQGSEA. In DNA form, the CDR3 reads TGCAGCGTTCGAGGAGGCAGCAATCAGCCCCAGCATTTT. Translation gives CSVRGGSNQPQHF.

The rearrangement joins TRBV20-1 to TRBJ2-3; D uncertain. This CDR3 has 12 amino acids. Germline V gives CDR1 DFQATT, CDR2 SNEGSKA (reference sequence). The CDR3 DNA follows: TGCAGGCCGGTGCAGGGCACAGATACGCAGTATTTT. This translates into CRPVQGTDTQYF.

In this sample, this clonotype turned up a few times. The chain joins TRBV28 to TRBJ2-5; TRBD1 is a possible D gene (5 bases). Germline CDR1 and CDR2: MDHEN and SYDVKM. Trimming removed 5 bases at V and 3 bases at J, with 7 bases between. CDR3 size: 12 residues. The CDR3 reads CASSPGKETQYF. CDR3 DNA: TGTGCCAGCAGTCCAGGGAAAGAGACCCAGTACTTC.

This clonotype has just a few counts. This sequence joins TRBV5-1 and TRBJ2-2, with D uncertain. V lost 3 bases to trimming and J lost 6 bases, with 12 bases between them. Germline V gene lookup returns CDR1 SGHRS and CDR2 YFSETQ. The CDR3 has 14 amino acids. The CDR3 DNA follows: TGCGCCAGCAGCTCGACCCTGGGCGCCGGGGAGCTGTTTTTT. This sequence encodes CASSSTLGAGELFF. The full variable domain, with the rest looked up from reference TRBV5-1 and TRBJ2-2, is KAGVTQTPRYLIKTRGQQVTLSCSPISGHRSVSWYQQTPGQGLQFLFEYFSETQRNKGNFPGRFSGRQFSNSRSEMNVSTLELGDSALYLCASSSTLGAGELFFGEGSRLTVL.

This clonotype was counted once. The V and J genes are TRBV10-3 and TRBJ1-5, with D maybe TRBD1 (6 bases). V shed 0 bases and J shed 1 base, with 16 bases lying between them. Germline-derived CDR1 and CDR2 are ENHRY and SYGVKD. The CDR3 is 18 amino acids. CDR3 protein: CAISESNTGMGSNQPQHF. CDR3 bases: TGTGCCATCAGTGAGTCTAATACAGGGATGGGAAGCAATCAGCCCCAGCATTTT.

The V gene is TRBV19, the J gene TRBJ2-7; 10 bases are shared with TRBD2. This CDR3 is 13 amino acids long. Trimming took 9 bases from V and 0 from J; bases not matched to a gene: 2. In germline, CDR1 is LNHDA, CDR2 SQIVND (reference sequence). CDR3 amino acids: CASLAGDSYEQYF. CDR3 DNA sequence: TGTGCCAGCCTAGCGGGGGACTCCTACGAGCAGTACTTC.